The rows below give T cell receptor beta chains drawn from one sample of a study of cytomegalovirus exposure and HLA in healthy donors. Clones were sequenced by immunoSEQ multiplex PCR, and TCRdb holds only the in-frame ones, with some missing. The table records some 180,000 clones, 70% to 75% of them present only once. Material: PBMCs. Receptor source: a male donor in good health and CMV-seronegative. Each CDR3 is given with its conserved first and last residue.

TRBJ2-7 | TRBV19 | CASRGRTGLYEQYF
TRBJ1-5 | TRBV5-4 | CASTPGPESNQPQHF
TRBJ1-2 | TRBV28 | CASSSTGTGVGYTF
TRBJ2-2 | TRBV18 | CASSPRATLGELFF
TRBJ1-1 | TRBV27 | CASSLFRGNTEAFF
TRBJ2-4 | TRBV28 | CASSLYGYSKNSQYF
TRBJ2-7 | TRBV13 | CASSLGVGQGLLEQYF
TRBJ1-1 | TRBV4-2 | CASSQENEVATEAFF
TRBJ1-2 | TRBV7-9 | CASSLERARGYTF
TRBJ1-2 | TRBV9 | CASSVDARNYGYTF